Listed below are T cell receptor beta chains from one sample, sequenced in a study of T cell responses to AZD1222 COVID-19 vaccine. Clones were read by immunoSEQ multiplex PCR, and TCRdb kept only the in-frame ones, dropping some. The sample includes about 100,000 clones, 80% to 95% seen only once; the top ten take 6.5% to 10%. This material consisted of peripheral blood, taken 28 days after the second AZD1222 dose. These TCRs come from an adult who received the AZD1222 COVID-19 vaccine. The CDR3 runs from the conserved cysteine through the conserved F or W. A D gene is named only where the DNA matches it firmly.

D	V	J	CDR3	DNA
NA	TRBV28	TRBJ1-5	CASKEGSQPQHF	TGTGCCAGCAAGGAGGGAAGCCAGCCCCAGCATTTT
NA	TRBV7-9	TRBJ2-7	CASSISDPYEQYF	TGTGCCAGCAGCATTTCCGACCCCTACGAGCAGTACTTC
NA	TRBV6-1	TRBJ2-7	CASSESGPGRKAF	TGTGCCAGCAGTGAGTCGGGGCCGGGGCGTAAGGCCTTC
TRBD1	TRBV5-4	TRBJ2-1	CASSPRTGLSFDNEQFF	TGTGCCAGCAGCCCTCGGACAGGGCTAAGCTTTGACAATGAGCAGTTCTTC
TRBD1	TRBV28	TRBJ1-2	CASSFQGAYGYTF	TGTGCCAGCAGTTTCCAGGGGGCGTACGGCTACACCTTC
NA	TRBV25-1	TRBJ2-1	CASSEYDRAGNEQFF	TGTGCCAGCAGTGAATACGACAGGGCGGGGAATGAGCAGTTCTTC
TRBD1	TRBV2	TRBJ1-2	CASSGQGDYGYTF	TGTGCCAGCAGCGGACAGGGAGACTATGGCTACACCTTC
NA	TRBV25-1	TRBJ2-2	CASSEYSPNTGELFF	TGTGCCAGCAGTGAATACTCCCCGAATACCGGGGAGCTGTTTTTT
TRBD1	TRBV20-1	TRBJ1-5	CSASPIGTDLNQPQHF	TGCAGTGCTAGTCCGATCGGGACAGATCTGAATCAGCCCCAGCATTTT
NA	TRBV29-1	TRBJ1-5	CSVADGVLGNQPQHF	TGCAGCGTCGCGGACGGAGTTCTCGGCAATCAGCCCCAGCATTTT
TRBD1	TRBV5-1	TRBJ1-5	CASRRDSYSNQPQHF	TGCGCCAGCAGGCGGGACAGTTATAGCAATCAGCCCCAGCATTTT
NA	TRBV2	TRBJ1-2	CASSEAQSFANRNYGYTF	TGTGCCAGCAGTGAGGCGCAGTCTTTCGCTAATCGAAACTATGGCTACACCTTC
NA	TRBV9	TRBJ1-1	CASSVEGNTEAFF	TGTGCCAGCAGCGTAGAAGGGAACACTGAAGCTTTCTTT